The present TCR beta chain was sequenced within a study of technical replicates of blood from a few donors. Sequencing was performed with immunoSEQ multiplex PCR; in TCRdb, only in-frame clones are kept and a portion is missing. Of some 66,000 clones listed, over 75% were seen once; the top ten hold roughly 4.6%. The CDR3 covers 15 residues. Germline V gives CDR1 LGHNA, CDR2 YSLEER. Trimming stripped 4 bases from V and 7 bases from J, with 16 bases between. This TCR was sampled from a human donor in good health. Some clones in this sample may be carry-over from other donors' samples. The J gene is TRBJ1-4, the V gene TRBV4-3; the D gene is possibly TRBD1 (5 bases). Input material: PBMCs. The CDR3 region has the DNA TGCGCCAGCAGCCCTCTTTCCGGGGGTTTTGAAAAACTGTTTTTT. Translated, it gives CASSPLSGGFEKLFF.